This passage covers 23 T cell receptor beta chains from one sample sequenced in a study of T cell repertoires in cytomegalovirus infection. TCRdb re-derived calls from the reads in MiXCR, one entry per CDR3 protein. The data contain about 830,000 distinct CDR3 sequences, around a third of them singletons. No antigen has been assigned to these receptors. Sequencing was performed on cultured CD8+ T cells from PBMCs, taken from culture after CMV antigen stimulation. Source of these receptors: a human donor in good health (CMV status not recorded). Some clones in this sample may be carry-over from other donors' samples.

There are many counts of this clonotype. The chain is built from TRBV7-2 and TRBJ2-1; weak D call: TRBD1 (5 bases). Germline CDR1 and CDR2: SGHTA and FQGNSA. This CDR3 has 15 residues. V lost 4 bases to trimming and J lost 0 bases, with 10 bases between them. The DNA of the CDR3 is TGTGCCAGCAGCTCCTATGACAGCTCCTACAATGAGCAGTTCTTC. It specifies CASSSYDSSYNEQFF.

The chain links TRBV7-9 to TRBJ1-2; a possible D gene is TRBD1 (6 bases). CDR3 length: 12 amino acids. Trimming stripped 10 bases from V and 7 bases from J, with 16 bases between. CDR1 and CDR2 (germline): SEHNR, FQNEAQ (reference sequence). CDR3 nucleotides: TGTGCCACCCTTGGGACAACTTCTGGCTACACCTTC. It is translated as CATLGTTSGYTF.

Details on this clonotype: One junction end does not reproduce the germline sequence, and a read error may be involved. The chain recombines TRBV6-2 or TRBV6-3 with TRBJ2-3; a possible D gene is TRBD1 (6 bases). This CDR3 has 17 amino acids. Germline CDR1 reads MNHEY; CDR2 reads SVGEGT. The CDR3 reads CVSNRRPHNRDTDTQYF. In DNA, the CDR3 is TGTGTCAGCAACCGACGACCTCATAACAGGGATACAGATACGCAGTATTTT.

This clonotype appeared once. V gene TRBV9 combines with J gene TRBJ1-2, with D hard to call. This CDR3 is 13 amino acids long. Trimming left V 0 bases short and J 8 bases short, with 11 bases between. The germline CDR1 and CDR2 sequences are SGDLS and YYNGEE. Written as DNA, the CDR3 is TGTGCCAGCAGCGTAGGGAGGGATCGGGGCTACACCTTC. It is translated as CASSVGRDRGYTF.

The V gene is TRBV15, the J gene TRBJ1-1; no firm D call. Trimming shortened V by 2 bases and J by 2 bases, and 9 bases separated the two germline ends. The CDR3 has 14 residues. The germline V gene encodes CDR1 LNHNV and CDR2 YYDKDF (reference sequence). Here the CDR3 reads CATSRTRGNTEAFF. CDR3 bases: TGTGCCACCAGCAGAACTCGAGGTAACACTGAAGCTTTCTTT.

The chain recombines TRBV12-3 or TRBV12-4 with TRBJ1-3, with D uncertain. This CDR3 is 10 amino acids long. The ends were cut back, 7 bases at V and 8 bases at J, with 6 bases in the middle. The CDR3 is CASMRDTIYF. CDR3 DNA sequence: TGTGCCAGCATGAGGGACACCATATATTTT.

V gene TRBV18 combines with J gene TRBJ2-1, with D possibly being TRBD2 (5 bases). The V and J ends lost 2 bases and 4 bases respectively, with 12 bases between them. The CDR3 spans 15 residues. Germline V lookup: CDR1 KGHSH, CDR2 LQKENI. The CDR3 sequence: CASSPEGTPYNEQFF. DNA of the CDR3: TGTGCCAGCTCACCAGAGGGTACACCTTACAATGAGCAGTTCTTC. Complete variable domain (other parts from reference TRBV18 and TRBJ2-1): NAGVMQNPRHLVRRRGQEARLRCSPMKGHSHVYWYRQLPEEGLKFMVYLQKENIIDESGMPKERFSAEFPKEGPSILRIQQVVRGDSAAYFCASSPEGTPYNEQFFGPGTRLTVL.

V is TRBV27 and J is TRBJ2-1; possible D gene TRBD1, 5 bases. Trimming shortened V by 6 bases and J by 3 bases, and 15 bases separated the two germline ends. Per the germline V gene, CDR1 is MNHEY and CDR2 is SMNVEV (reference sequence). CDR3 length: 15 amino acids. The CDR3: CASSSRELGYNEQFF. CDR3 coding DNA: TGTGCCAGCAGCTCCAGGGAACTGGGCTACAATGAGCAGTTCTTC.

CDR3 sequence: CASAEALNEQFF. CDR3 coding DNA: TGTGCCAGCGCTGAGGCCCTCAATGAGCAGTTCTTC. The genes are TRBV11-2 and TRBJ2-1, with D uncertain. Between the trimmed V and J ends, which lost 8 bases and 6 bases, there was a span of 11 bases. This CDR3 has 12 amino acids. Germline V gene data show CDR1 as SGHAT and CDR2 as FQNNGV.

The chain joins TRBV27 to TRBJ2-5; unclear D gene. Deletions cut 5 bases from V and 5 bases from J, with 18 bases between. CDR3 length: 15 residues. Germline V gene lookup returns CDR1 MNHEY and CDR2 SMNVEV (reference sequence). The CDR3 nucleotides are TGTGCCAGCAGTCCGTGGCAGGACCATGGGGAGACCCAGTACTTC. Translating it yields CASSPWQDHGETQYF.

This clonotype was detected a few times. This chain uses TRBV27 with TRBJ2-1; D is ambiguous. This CDR3 comprises 15 residues. V was trimmed by 6 bases and J by 5 bases, leaving 17 bases between them. Germline CDR1 is MNHEY and CDR2 is SMNVEV (reference sequence). The CDR3 is CASSSPLDGHNEQFF. The CDR3 coding sequence is TGTGCCAGCAGCTCACCCTTGGACGGACACAATGAGCAGTTCTTC.

This clonotype was detected only a few times. The chain couples TRBV7-9 to TRBJ2-5, with a possible D match to TRBD1 (5 bases). CDR1 and CDR2 (germline): SEHNR, FQNEAQ (reference sequence). The CDR3 has 14 amino acids. V lost 5 bases and J 1 base, leaving 11 bases between the germline ends. The CDR3 DNA reads as TGTGCCAGCAGCCAAGGGGAAAGCCAAGAGACCCAGTACTTC. It encodes CASSQGESQETQYF.

This chain uses TRBV7-8 with TRBJ2-6; maybe TRBD1 (6 bases). Per the germline V gene, CDR1 is SGHVS and CDR2 is FQNEAQ. There are 15 residues in the CDR3. V lost 5 bases and J lost 0, with 8 bases in between. CDR3 nucleotide sequence: TGTGCCAGCAGCCAACAGGGCTCTGGGGCCAACGTCCTGACTTTC. Its protein is CASSQQGSGANVLTF.

V is TRBV24-1 and J is TRBJ1-5; no clear D gene. The germline gives CDR1 KGHDR, CDR2 SFDVKD. Trimming took off 5 bases at V and 0 bases at J, with 7 bases between the two ends. This CDR3 spans 14 amino acids. CDR3: CATSGARSNQPQHF. CDR3 sequence (DNA): TGTGCCACCAGTGGCGCCCGTAGCAATCAGCCCCAGCATTTT.

The chain has TRBV4-1 and TRBJ2-7, with no clear D. Per germline, CDR1 MGHRA and CDR2 YSYEKL. Trimming pared 4 bases from V and 4 bases from J, leaving 11 bases between. The CDR3 has 13 residues. The CDR3 region is CASSPSQPYEQYF. The CDR3 DNA reads TGCGCCAGCAGCCCTTCACAGCCTTACGAGCAGTACTTC.

This clonotype has more than one count but fewer than ten. This chain uses TRBV25-1 with TRBJ2-6, with TRBD1 as a possible D gene (6 bases). The V gene's germline CDR1 is MGHDK and CDR2 SYGVNS. The V and J ends lost 2 bases and 5 bases respectively, with 22 bases between them. This CDR3 contains 19 residues. The CDR3 region is CASSEGRGGGDLRANVLTF. The CDR3 DNA reads as TGTGCCAGCAGTGAAGGTAGGGGTGGGGGCGATCTAAGGGCCAACGTCCTGACTTTC.

The chain combines TRBV5-6 with TRBJ1-1; D might be TRBD1 (5 bases). Germline V gene data show CDR1 as SGHDT and CDR2 as YYEEEE. CDR3 length: 15 amino acids. V shed 4 bases and J shed 1 base, with 14 bases lying between them. For the CDR3, the DNA is TGTGCCAGCAGCCAGCCTGACAGCTGGAACACTGAAGCTTTCTTT. Translated, it gives CASSQPDSWNTEAFF. The whole variable domain, filled in from reference TRBV5-6 and TRBJ1-1, reads DAGVTQSPTHLIKTRGQQVTLRCSPKSGHDTVSWYQQALGQGPQFIFQYYEEEERQRGNFPDRFSGHQFPNYSSELNVNALLLGDSALYLCASSQPDSWNTEAFFGQGTRLTVV.

The chain joins TRBV23-1 to TRBJ1-1, with D unresolved. TRBV23-1 counts as an open reading frame of uncertain function. The ends were cut back, 4 bases at V and 2 bases at J, with 8 bases in the middle. This CDR3 contains 13 residues. The CDR3 coding sequence is TGCGCCAGCAGTCGGAGGGATAACACTGAAGCTTTCTTT. Translation: CASSRRDNTEAFF.

This clonotype was picked up a small number of times. A read error may produce the germline difference seen at one junction end. The chain combines TRBV12-3 or TRBV12-4 with TRBJ1-1; tentative D call: TRBD1 (5 bases). This CDR3 has 9 residues. DNA for the CDR3: TGTGCCAGCAGCGAAGGACATCCCTTT. The encoded protein is CASSEGHPF.

This clonotype was seen many times. J is TRBJ2-1 and V is TRBV7-6; 14 bases match TRBD2. V shed 4 bases and J 4 bases; nucleotides not matched to a gene: 3. The CDR3 totals 16 residues. CDR1 and CDR2 from the germline V gene are SGHVS and FNYEAQ. The CDR3: CASSSRLAGGYNEQFF. In DNA, the CDR3 is TGTGCCAGCAGCTCGAGACTAGCGGGGGGGTACAATGAGCAGTTCTTC.

The V and J genes are TRBV7-9 and TRBJ2-3, with unresolved D. CDR1 is SEHNR, CDR2 FQNEAQ, per germline (reference sequence). Trimming stripped 5 bases from V and 3 bases from J, with 15 bases between. The CDR3 extends over 15 amino acids. This CDR3 reads CASSPERGFTDTQYF. In nucleotides, the CDR3 is TGTGCCAGCAGCCCAGAACGAGGTTTTACAGATACGCAGTATTTT.

This clonotype was recorded at least ten times. The chain has TRBV7-2 and TRBJ2-1; 7 bases line up with TRBD2. Germline V gives CDR1 SGHTA, CDR2 FQGNSA. This CDR3 has 15 amino acids. V lost 4 bases, J lost 5 bases, and 8 bases stayed unmatched. The CDR3 region is CASSWVAGEDNEQFF. The CDR3 DNA is TGTGCCAGCAGCTGGGTTGCGGGGGAGGACAATGAGCAGTTCTTC.

This clonotype was seen a handful of times. The genes are TRBV10-3 and TRBJ2-7, with a possible D match to TRBD2 (5 bases). Germline CDR1 ENHRY, CDR2 SYGVKD. The CDR3 sequence is 13 residues long. V was clipped by 7 bases and J by 5 bases, with 15 bases between them. The CDR3 reads CAITITEAHEQYF. The CDR3 DNA reads as TGTGCCATCACGATCACGGAGGCCCACGAGCAGTACTTC.